The present T cell receptor (beta chain) was sequenced within a study of identifying expanded T cells in peripheral blood (dated by TCRdb to the late 2010s). Some background on the complete study: Technical replicates were generated by sequencing separate aliquots of the same genomic DNA pool, with four replicates compared pairwise.

The immunoSEQ Assay, which relies on bias-controlled multiplex PCR amplification of genomic DNA, was used to profile TCRbeta CDR3 regions. In the paper's pipeline: To quantify the absolute abundance of each unique TCRbeta CDR3 region, the sequences were collapsed and filtered. Differential abundance was tested with two models: a binomial (Fisher-equivalent) model and a beta-binomial model that adds time-dependent variance fitted from healthy donors. Clones with fewer than 5 combined templates were excluded, and clones with Benjamini-Hochberg FDR below 0.01 were called differentially abundant. Beta-binomial variance was modeled as a function of total template count across the two samples using the form v = (b*log(k)+a)^2. TCRdb retrieved this table from immuneACCESS and kept in-frame rearrangements only. Not all clones are present; in checked studies, unresolved V genes account for under half, and no reason is known for the remainder. Clonal size and the V and J genes are those of that table, whereas D and trimming came from the DNA. The sample profile shows 45,000 to 65,000 clones; 82% of them were found once. 12% to 15% of the sample is held by the ten biggest clonotypes.

Overall study outcomes, separate from this receptor: The authors expected biological variance in healthy repertoires might increase further over much longer intervals such as months to years. Between technical replicates the binomial model flagged roughly 1.1 differentially abundant clones, whereas over roughly two weeks the binomial model flagged about 15 and over about 4 weeks about 19. Across all healthy-donor time intervals, the beta-binomial model significantly cut both the number of clones called differentially abundant and the false-positive rate. Across all healthy donors, variance in clone template counts between approximately two-week samples was found to increase significantly with total template count.

No immune events such as infections were documented for the healthy donors during the collection period. To calibrate time-dependent variance in a beta-binomial model of T-cell clone differential abundance, blood repertoires from healthy donors were used as a training cohort. There were some ten healthy donors in the training cohort, of whom 3 were female and 7 were male. Donor ages ranged from 29 to 64 years, with an average of about 41 years. Obtained from a commercial supplier, whole blood was collected from each healthy donor at three time points set two to three weeks apart. Genomic DNA was extracted from unsorted whole blood for immunosequencing. V is pared back by 4 bases and J by 6 bases, with 24 bases lying between the germline termini. Per the germline V gene, SGHTS is the CDR1 and YDEGEE is the CDR2. The CDR3 goes from the cysteine to the phenylalanine over 17 residues. CDR3 DNA only is kept here, 51 bases in frame from base 1.

Only one count was recorded for this clone. What antigen it recognizes has not been identified. Per-base quality was not reported, and no clone a single base away is much larger than it. This chain is built from TRBV5-8 and TRBJ2-3; no D gene can be assigned with confidence. The origin of this receptor is a person aged 18-70 years in good health. Sequenced: blood. CDR3 sequence: CASSLREGVSGSDTQYF. The base sequence is TGTGCCAGCAGCCTGCGTGAAGGCGTTAGTGGATCGGATACGCAGTATTTT.